The 9 T cell receptor beta chains listed next were all sequenced from one sample in a study of blood T cell repertoires in COVID-19. Measured with immunoSEQ multiplex PCR; TCRdb has only the in-frame clones, and not every one. Of more than 95,000 clones detected, 80% to 90% appear once; the ten largest clones hold approximately 5.8%. The specimen sequenced was peripheral blood. The receptors shown here come from a man older than 75 with active or convalescent COVID-19.

The genes are TRBV12-5 and TRBJ2-1; TRBD2 matches at 7 bases. Germline CDR1 and CDR2: LGHNT and FRNRAP. The CDR3 spans 14 residues. The CDR3 sequence is CASGEEGSYNEQFF. Written as DNA, the CDR3 is TGTGCCAGCGGGGAGGAGGGGTCCTACAATGAGCAGTTCTTC.

Regarding this clone: Other DNA sequences in this specimen translate into the identical CDR3. This rearrangement joins TRBV6-5 to TRBJ1-6, with D uncertain. The CDR3 totals 13 residues. The germline V and J ends were trimmed by 2 bases and 9 bases, with 8 bases remaining between them. Per the germline V gene, CDR1 is MNHEY and CDR2 is SVGAGI. The CDR3 reads CASSYEGGSPLHF. CDR3 in DNA: TGTGCCAGCAGTTACGAGGGAGGTTCACCCCTCCACTTT.

The chain uses TRBV28 and TRBJ1-2; no reliable D call. Germline V gene sequence: CDR1 MDHEN, CDR2 SYDVKM. V was shortened by 3 bases and J by 0 bases, with 14 bases between the two germline ends. There are 16 residues in the CDR3. The CDR3 here is CASSFLGRRANYGYTF. As DNA, the CDR3 is TGTGCCAGCAGTTTTCTGGGGAGGAGGGCTAACTATGGCTACACCTTC.

The rearrangement joins TRBV15 to TRBJ1-5, with a weak D call TRBD1 (5 bases). The CDR3 covers 14 residues. Trimming pared 3 bases from V and 7 bases from J, leaving 13 bases between. The germline V gene encodes CDR1 LNHNV and CDR2 YYDKDF (reference sequence). As DNA, the CDR3 is TGTGCCACCAGCAGCGACAGTTTAGGGCAGCCCCAGCATTTT. Residues: CATSSDSLGQPQHF.

The CDR3 is CASSYTGPNEKLFF. The CDR3 nucleotides are TGTGCCAGCAGTTACACAGGGCCTAATGAAAAACTGTTTTTT. The rearrangement links TRBV6-6 to TRBJ1-4, with D perhaps TRBD1 (6 bases). Trimming removed 2 bases at V and 3 bases at J, with 7 bases between. The CDR3 runs to 14 residues. Germline V CDR1 and CDR2: MNHNY, SVGAGI (reference sequence).

The chain combines TRBV19 with TRBJ1-5, with TRBD1 matching over 9 bases. The germline V gene encodes CDR1 LNHDA and CDR2 SQIVND (reference sequence). V shed 4 bases and J 0 bases; nucleotides not matched to a gene: 1. The CDR3 spans 15 residues. The CDR3 loop reads CASSRTGDSNQPQHF. The CDR3 DNA follows: TGTGCCAGTAGTAGGACAGGGGATAGCAATCAGCCCCAGCATTTT.

The V gene is TRBV2, the J gene TRBJ2-5; 10 positions agree with TRBD2. J lost 5 bases, V lost 6 bases, and 3 bases had no gene match. Germline V gene lookup returns CDR1 SNHLY and CDR2 FYNNEI. The CDR3 runs to 13 residues. The CDR3 sequence is CASRPGLAETQYF. In DNA form, the CDR3 reads TGTGCCAGCAGGCCGGGACTAGCGGAGACCCAGTACTTC.

The gene calls are TRBV6-5 and TRBJ1-5, with D possibly matching TRBD1 (6 bases). This CDR3 contains 13 residues. CDR1 is MNHEY, CDR2 SVGAGI, per germline. V was cut by 8 bases and J by 6 bases, with 14 bases left in between. CDR3 protein: CASGRPGVQPQHF. The DNA of the CDR3 is TGTGCCAGCGGGCGGCCAGGGGTTCAGCCCCAGCATTTT.

V is TRBV5-4 and J is TRBJ1-6; 8 positions agree with TRBD1. Germline assignment: CDR1 SGHNT and CDR2 YYREEE (reference sequence). J gave up 15 bases and V 3 bases, and 8 bases lay outside the gene matches. This CDR3 has 13 residues. The CDR3 is CASSSTDRELLHF. Written as DNA, the CDR3 is TGTGCCAGCAGCTCGACGGACAGGGAACTCCTCCACTTT.